This TCR beta chain stems from a study of blood T cells in healthy people across ages. Study outcomes and limitations: Versus aged donors, long-lived donors had higher diversity and more naive CD4+ cells.

A second PCR of about 7 to 12 cycles used a sample-barcoded 5' primer and a J-beta primer mix. TCRdb itself ran the 5' RACE reads through MiXCR, one entry per CDR3 protein. The sample contains around 1,100,000 distinct CDR3 sequences, 35% to 40% of which appear only once. Germline loops: CDR1 MNHEY, CDR2 SMNVEV (reference sequence). This CDR3 spans 15 amino acids. Trimming shortened V by 2 bases and J by 8 bases, and 13 bases separated the two germline ends. In regard to this clonotype: The antigen remains undetermined.

The TCR was taken from a man between 18 and 35 years old in good health. Sequencing was done on a sample of blood. The chain combines TRBV27 with TRBJ1-6; D is possibly TRBD1 (6 bases). CDR3 sequence reads: CASSLEGRGYSPLHF. The CDR3 DNA follows: TGTGCCAGCAGTTTAGAGGGCAGGGGATATTCACCCCTCCACTTT.